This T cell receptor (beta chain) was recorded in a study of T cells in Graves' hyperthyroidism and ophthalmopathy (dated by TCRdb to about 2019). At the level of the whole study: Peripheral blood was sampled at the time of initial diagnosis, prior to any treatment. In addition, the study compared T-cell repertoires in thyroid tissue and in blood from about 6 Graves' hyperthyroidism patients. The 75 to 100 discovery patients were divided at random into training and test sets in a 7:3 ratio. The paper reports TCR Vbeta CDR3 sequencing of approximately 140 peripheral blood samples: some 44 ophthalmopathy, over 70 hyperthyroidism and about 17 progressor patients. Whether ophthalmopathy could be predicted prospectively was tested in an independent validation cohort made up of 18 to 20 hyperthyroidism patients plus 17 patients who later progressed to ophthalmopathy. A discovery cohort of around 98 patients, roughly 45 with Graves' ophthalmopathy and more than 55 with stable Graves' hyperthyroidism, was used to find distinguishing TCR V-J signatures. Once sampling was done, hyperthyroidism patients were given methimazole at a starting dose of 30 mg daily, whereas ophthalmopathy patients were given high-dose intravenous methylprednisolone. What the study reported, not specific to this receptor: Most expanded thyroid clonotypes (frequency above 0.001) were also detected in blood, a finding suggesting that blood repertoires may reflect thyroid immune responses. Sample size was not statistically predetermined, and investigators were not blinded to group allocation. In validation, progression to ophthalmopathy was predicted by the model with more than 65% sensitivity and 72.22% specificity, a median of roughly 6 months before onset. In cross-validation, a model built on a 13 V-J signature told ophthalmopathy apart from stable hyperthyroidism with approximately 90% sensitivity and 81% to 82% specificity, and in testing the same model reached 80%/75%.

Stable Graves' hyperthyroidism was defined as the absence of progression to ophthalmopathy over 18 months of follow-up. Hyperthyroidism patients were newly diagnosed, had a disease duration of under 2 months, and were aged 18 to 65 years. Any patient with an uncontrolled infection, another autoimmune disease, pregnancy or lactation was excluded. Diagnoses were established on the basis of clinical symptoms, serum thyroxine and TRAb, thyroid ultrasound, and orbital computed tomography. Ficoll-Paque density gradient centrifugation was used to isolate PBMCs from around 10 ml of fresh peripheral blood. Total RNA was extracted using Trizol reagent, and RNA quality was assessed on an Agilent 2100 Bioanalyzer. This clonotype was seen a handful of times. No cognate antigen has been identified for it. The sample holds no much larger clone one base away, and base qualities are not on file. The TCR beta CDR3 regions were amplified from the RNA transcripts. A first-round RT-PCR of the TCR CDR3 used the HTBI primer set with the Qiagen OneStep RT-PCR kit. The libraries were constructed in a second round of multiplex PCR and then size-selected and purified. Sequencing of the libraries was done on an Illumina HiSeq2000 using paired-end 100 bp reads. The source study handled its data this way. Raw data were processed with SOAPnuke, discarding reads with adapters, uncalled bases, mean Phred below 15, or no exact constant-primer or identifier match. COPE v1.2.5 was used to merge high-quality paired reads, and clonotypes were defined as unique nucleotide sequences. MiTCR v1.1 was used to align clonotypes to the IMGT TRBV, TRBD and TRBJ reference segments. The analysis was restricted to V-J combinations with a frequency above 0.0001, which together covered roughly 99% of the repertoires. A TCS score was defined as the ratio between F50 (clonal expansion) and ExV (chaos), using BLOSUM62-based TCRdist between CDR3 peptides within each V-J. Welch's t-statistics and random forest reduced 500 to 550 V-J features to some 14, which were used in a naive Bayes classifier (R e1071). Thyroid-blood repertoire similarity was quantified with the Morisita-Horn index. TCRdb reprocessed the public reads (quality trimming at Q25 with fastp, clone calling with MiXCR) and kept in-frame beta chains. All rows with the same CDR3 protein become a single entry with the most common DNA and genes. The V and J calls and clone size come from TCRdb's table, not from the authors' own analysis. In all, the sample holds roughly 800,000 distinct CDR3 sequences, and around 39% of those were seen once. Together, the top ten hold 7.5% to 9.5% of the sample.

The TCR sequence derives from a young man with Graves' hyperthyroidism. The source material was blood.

The encoded CDR3 is CASKRDRPHSDGYTF. The DNA sequence is TGTGCCAGCAAAAGGGACAGGCCCCACTCGGATGGCTACACCTTC. The sequence links TRBV19 to TRBJ1-2; 8 bases in the junction line up with TRBD1. Its CDR3 holds 15 amino acids, cysteine through phenylalanine. The kept DNA is CDR3 alone, 45 bases in frame from the first base. According to the germline V gene (reference sequence), CDR1 reads LNHDA and CDR2 reads SQIVND. V has 9 bases trimmed and J has 6 bases trimmed; junction bases matching no gene number 15.